Described below is a single T cell receptor beta chain sequence and its context. Reverse transcription of about 0.5 to 1 ug RNA was carried out with random hexamers. Multiplex immunoSEQ PCR targeted 54 Vbeta and 13 Jbeta TCR beta segments. A single record per CDR3 protein comes from TCRdb applying MiXCR to the immunoSEQ multiplex PCR reads. The sample carries about 120,000 distinct CDR3 sequences, less than 95% recorded once. These data come from a study of CD8 T cells in Susac syndrome. Looked up from germline, CDR1 is KGHSH and CDR2 is LQKENI. V shed 4 bases and J shed 3 bases, with 12 bases lying between them. The CDR3 runs to 14 residues. TCR beta was sequenced from blood CD8+ and CD4+ T cells. Negative magnetic isolation gave CD8+ and CD4+ cells; FACS enriched CD8+ TEMRA.

Sequenced input: CD4+ T cells from PBMCs. The V call is TRBV18, the J call TRBJ1-1; weak D call: TRBD1 (6 bases). This clonotype was sampled from a human donor in good health. CDR3 sequence reads: CASSRQGPDTEAFF. The CDR3 bases are TGTGCCAGCTCACGGCAGGGGCCGGACACTGAAGCTTTCTTT.